A single sample is the source of the 17 T cell receptor beta chains below, sequenced in a study of blood T cell repertoires in COVID-19. Some clones are missing from TCRdb's copy, which holds only in-frame ones; the method was immunoSEQ multiplex PCR. Of 150,000 to 200,000 clones detected, around 73% appear once; the ten largest clones hold 15% to 20%. Material for sequencing was PBMCs or T cells enriched from blood (not recorded which). The receptors shown here come from a woman in her fifties or sixties who had recovered from COVID-19.

This clone was observed a few times. The chain is built from TRBV5-5 and TRBJ1-4; D is unclear. The germline V gene has CDR1 SGHKS and CDR2 YYEKEE (reference sequence). V lost 6 bases and J 6 bases, leaving 12 bases between the germline ends. The CDR3 spans 13 residues. CDR3 DNA sequence: TGTGCCAGCAACCCAGACACATATGAAAAACTGTTTTTT. Amino acids: CASNPDTYEKLFF. Based on the CDR3 plus reference TRBV5-5 and TRBJ1-4, the full variable domain is DAGVTQSPTHLIKTRGQQVTLRCSPISGHKSVSWYQQVLGQGPQFIFQYYEKEERGRGNFPDRFSARQFPNYSSELNVNALLLGDSALYLCASNPDTYEKLFFGSGTQLSVL.

V is TRBV7-2 and J is TRBJ1-3; D is perhaps TRBD1 (5 bases). V was shortened by 1 base and J by 0 bases, with 7 bases between the two germline ends. Germline lookup yields CDR1 SGHTA and CDR2 FQGNSA. CDR3 length: 15 residues. CDR3 nucleotides: TGTGCCAGCAGCTTAGTACAGGCCTCTGGAAACACCATATATTTT. Translating gives CASSLVQASGNTIYF.

A few counts support this clone. This chain connects TRBV15 to TRBJ2-3, with TRBD1 identical over 7 bases. The CDR3 has 16 residues. The J segment lost 2 bases and the V segment lost 4 bases, leaving 9 bases of the junction unmatched. CDR1 is LNHNV and CDR2 is YYDKDF in the germline V gene (reference sequence). CDR3 in amino acids: CATSTRDRKFTDTQYF. CDR3 in DNA: TGTGCCACCAGCACCCGGGACAGAAAATTCACAGATACGCAGTATTTT.

This clone was picked up a small number of times. The chain uses TRBV19 and TRBJ1-6; no clear D. CDR3 length: 16 amino acids. Trimming cost V 9 bases and J 9 bases, with 24 bases left between them. The germline V gene has CDR1 LNHDA and CDR2 SQIVND (reference sequence). The CDR3 nucleotides are TGTGCCAGCGGAAGCCAGCGGAGGGTTAGAGGTTCACCCCTCCACTTT. Translation gives CASGSQRRVRGSPLHF.

The chain is built from TRBV19 and TRBJ2-1; the match to TRBD2 covers 12 bases. The CDR3 loop spans 16 amino acids. J gave up 9 bases and V 1 base, and 7 bases lay outside the gene matches. In germline, CDR1 is LNHDA, CDR2 SQIVND (reference sequence). The CDR3, as DNA: TGTGCCAGTAGTATAGTTCCGACTAGCGGGAGTAGTGAGCAGTTCTTC. Protein sequence: CASSIVPTSGSSEQFF.

This chain joins TRBV7-3 and TRBJ2-1, with D possibly being TRBD2 (6 bases). The CDR3 covers 16 residues. Trimming pared 5 bases from V and 3 bases from J, leaving 17 bases between. Germline assignment: CDR1 SGHTA and CDR2 FQGTGA. DNA for the CDR3: TGTGCCAGCAGCCTCGGGTGGGGAGGTCTCTACAATGAGCAGTTCTTC. It specifies CASSLGWGGLYNEQFF. The variable domain in full, with the rest retrieved from reference TRBV7-3 and TRBJ2-1, is GAGVSQTPSNKVTEKGKYVELRCDPISGHTALYWYRQSLGQGPEFLIYFQGTGAADDSGLPNDRFFAVRPEGSVSTLKIQRTERGDSAVYLCASSLGWGGLYNEQFFGPGTRLTVL.

The chain joins TRBV10-3 to TRBJ2-1; 10 bases agree with TRBD2. From germline, CDR1 is ENHRY and CDR2 SYGVKD. CDR3 size: 15 residues. V lost 8 bases and J lost 0; bases outside the gene matches: 4. DNA for the CDR3: TGTGCCATCGGCCCTAGCGGGAGCTCCTACAATGAGCAGTTCTTC. Translation gives CAIGPSGSSYNEQFF.

This CDR3 reads CAWKQAGAAPDTQYF. In DNA form, the CDR3 reads TGTGCCTGGAAACAAGCGGGAGCCGCCCCAGATACGCAGTATTTT. The V call is TRBV30, the J call TRBJ2-3; 8 nucleotides match TRBD2. This CDR3 has 15 amino acids. Trimming at V came to 4 bases and at J to 4 bases, leaving 10 bases not matched to a gene. Germline values: CDR1 GTSNPN, CDR2 SVGIG (reference sequence).

The V and J genes are TRBV5-1 and TRBJ2-5; possible D gene TRBD2, 6 bases. The CDR3 is 16 residues long. Germline V lookup: CDR1 SGHRS, CDR2 YFSETQ. The ends were cut back, 5 bases at V and 1 base at J, with 18 bases in the middle. The CDR3 reads CASSRVGGATQETQYF. CDR3 nucleotide sequence: TGCGCCAGCAGTCGAGTAGGAGGGGCTACCCAAGAGACCCAGTACTTC.

The CDR3 here is CASSLGHRGDQPQHF. In DNA, the CDR3 is TGTGCCAGCAGCTTGGGGCACAGGGGTGATCAGCCCCAGCATTTT. The chain links TRBV7-2 to TRBJ1-5, with 7 bases identical to TRBD1. V gave up 3 bases and J gave up 5 bases; unmatched junction bases: 7. The CDR3 sequence is 15 residues long. CDR1 is SGHTA and CDR2 is FQGNSA in the germline V gene.

The V and J genes are TRBV24-1 and TRBJ1-2; weak D call: TRBD1 (6 bases). Germline loops: CDR1 KGHDR, CDR2 SFDVKD. V lost 4 bases to trimming and J lost 8 bases, with 16 bases between them. The CDR3 is made up of 14 amino acids. In DNA, the CDR3 is TGTGCCACCAGTGAGTTAGACAGGAATAGAGGCTACACCTTC. Translated, it gives CATSELDRNRGYTF.

The V and J genes are TRBV28 and TRBJ2-3, with TRBD2 matching 8 bases. Germline CDR1 MDHEN, CDR2 SYDVKM. The V and J ends lost 7 bases and 0 bases, in that order; junction bases with no gene match: 3. The CDR3 length is 14 residues. CDR3 residues: CASNPGGSTDTQYF. The DNA for the CDR3 is TGTGCCAGCAACCCGGGGGGGAGCACAGATACGCAGTATTTT.

The rearrangement uses TRBV15 and TRBJ2-5, with 11 bases that match TRBD1. This CDR3 region has 15 residues. With 1 base clipped from V and 5 bases from J, the junction kept 3 bases outside the gene matches. Germline CDR1 LNHNV, CDR2 YYDKDF (reference sequence). The CDR3 DNA follows: TGTGCCACCAGCAGAGGGACAGGGGGCAAGGAGACCCAGTACTTC. It is translated as CATSRGTGGKETQYF.

This clone was seen only once. This chain joins TRBV3-1 (or the pseudogene TRBV3-2) and TRBJ2-5; D is unresolved. This CDR3 spans 15 amino acids. Germline loops: CDR1 LGHDT, CDR2 YNNKEL (reference sequence). V was cut by 1 base and J by 7 bases, with 16 bases left in between. The DNA of the CDR3 is TGTGCCAGCAGCCAAGCTCGAGGCTCTCGAGGGACCCAGTACTTC. Encoded protein: CASSQARGSRGTQYF.

The chain employs TRBV28 and TRBJ1-4; 7 nucleotides line up with TRBD1. The germline V gene has CDR1 MDHEN and CDR2 SYDVKM. J lost 1 base, V lost 8 bases, and 10 bases had no gene match. This CDR3 has 16 amino acids. DNA of the CDR3: TGTGCCAGCCAACAGGGGCCTTTTGTAACTAATGAAAAACTGTTTTTT. Its protein is CASQQGPFVTNEKLFF.

J is TRBJ2-1 and V is TRBV5-4; 10 nucleotides line up with TRBD2. Germline CDR1 and CDR2: SGHNT and YYREEE (reference sequence). V was pared by 2 bases and J by 2 bases, with 4 bases of the junction left unmatched. There are 16 residues in the CDR3. The CDR3 DNA follows: TGTGCCAGCAGCTTAGGTGGACTAGCGGCCTACAATGAGCAGTTCTTC. It yields the protein CASSLGGLAAYNEQFF.

The CDR3 bases are TGTGCCAGCATCGCTGCGGGGGGGAATTACGAGCAGTACTTC. Protein product: CASIAAGGNYEQYF. The V call is TRBV6-5, the J call TRBJ2-7, with 9 bases aligning to TRBD2. The germline CDR1 and CDR2 sequences are MNHEY and SVGAGI. V trimming: 7 bases; J trimming: 4 bases; junction bases outside the gene matches: 8. The CDR3 length is 14 residues.